These T cell receptor beta chains were read from a single sample in a study of shared clonotypes between healthy human individuals. Clones were sequenced by immunoSEQ multiplex PCR, and TCRdb holds only the in-frame ones, with some missing. In the table there are 2 million to 2.5 million clones, roughly 95% of which are singletons. Source material: naive CD4+ T cells sorted from blood. The receptor set was obtained from a young man in good health. Both conserved end residues are part of each CDR3. The order of the fields is V gene, clone size, D gene, J gene, CDR3 length, CDR3 DNA, CDR3 protein. A D gene is named only where the DNA matches it firmly. Where a row states a size, it is once, few, many or the class of an expanded clone; other rows omit it.

TRBV11-2	-	TRBD1	TRBJ2-7	14	TGTGCCAGCAGCCTGGACAGGGGCCCCTACGAGCAGTACTTC	CASSLDRGPYEQYF
TRBV10-1	-	-	TRBJ2-1	12	TGCGCCAGCAGTGAGTCCTGGGAGGCGCGGTTCTTC	CASSESWEARFF
TRBV5-4	-	-	TRBJ2-3	15	TGTGCCAGCAAGATCGGGACTCAGCGCACAGATACGCAGTATTTT	CASKIGTQRTDTQYF
TRBV27	-	TRBD1	TRBJ2-2	14	TGTGCCAGCAGCGTACAGGGGACCACCGGGGAGCTGTTTTTT	CASSVQGTTGELFF
TRBV9	once	-	TRBJ2-3	14	TGTGCCAGCAGCGTATCTGGGGTAACAGATACGCAGTATTTT	CASSVSGVTDTQYF
TRBV27	-	-	TRBJ2-1	15	TGTGCCAGCAAGATTTCGGGGCGCGGTATCTATGAGCAGTTCTTC	CASKISGRGIYEQFF
TRBV28	-	-	TRBJ2-5	12	TGTGCCAGCAGTTTCCGCGAGGGGACCCAGTACTTC	CASSFREGTQYF
TRBV30	-	-	TRBJ1-2	12	TGTGCCGTCGGGGGCAGGGTAAATGGCTACACCTTC	CAVGGRVNGYTF
TRBV5-5	-	-	TRBJ1-1	13	TGTGCCAGCAGCTTGGGGGCCTCGCCCGGGGCTTTCTTT	CASSLGASPGAFF
TRBV7-9	-	-	TRBJ2-1	14	TGTGCCAGCAGCTTTACTACAGGGAACAATGAGCAGTTCTTC	CASSFTTGNNEQFF
TRBV30	-	TRBD1	TRBJ2-3	13	TGTGCCTGGACTGAGGGGGCGGCAGATACGCAGTATTTT	CAWTEGAADTQYF
TRBV6-1	few	TRBD1	TRBJ2-7	13	TGTGCCAGCAGCTCGGGACAGGGGTACGAGCAGTACTTC	CASSSGQGYEQYF
TRBV19	-	TRBD2	TRBJ2-7	15	TGTGCCAGTAGGCCCGGGACTAGCAGCACCTACGAGCAGTACTTC	CASRPGTSSTYEQYF
TRBV6-1	-	-	TRBJ2-7	13	TGTGCCAGCAGTGAACCGGAAACCTACGAGCAGTACTTC	CASSEPETYEQYF
TRBV15	-	TRBD2	TRBJ2-5	15	TGTGCCACCAGCAGAGGGAGGCTAGCGGAAGAGACCCAGTACTTC	CATSRGRLAEETQYF
TRBV5-1	-	-	TRBJ1-1	15	TGCGCCAGCAGCTTGGCTGCCACCATGAACACTGAAGCTTTCTTT	CASSLAATMNTEAFF
TRBV6-5	-	TRBD1	TRBJ1-2	14	TGTGCCAGCAGCGCACCGGGGACAGGGGGGAAGAGCACCTTC	CASSAPGTGGKSTF